Below, 4 T cell receptor beta chains from the same sample are listed, as sequenced in a study of T cell repertoires in cytomegalovirus infection. TCRdb re-analysed the reads in MiXCR, keeping a single row per CDR3 protein. In the table there are around 530,000 distinct CDR3 sequences, approximately 17% of which are singletons. Material for sequencing was CD8+ T cells from PBMCs. These receptors originate from a human donor in good health (CMV status not recorded). Some clones in this sample may be carry-over from other donors' samples.

This clonotype was detected a few times. V and J are TRBV2 and TRBJ2-7, with unresolved D. From germline, CDR1 is SNHLY and CDR2 FYNNEI. The CDR3 runs to 13 residues. Trimming shortened V by 4 bases and J by 2 bases, and 9 bases separated the two germline ends. The CDR3 sequence is CASSVGRTYEQYF. In nucleotides, the CDR3 is TGTGCCAGCAGTGTAGGGCGGACCTACGAGCAGTACTTC.

This clonotype came up many times. The gene calls are TRBV14 and TRBJ2-3, with D possibly being TRBD1 or TRBD2 (5 bases each). V was cut by 1 base and J by 4 bases, with 18 bases left in between. Germline V gene lookup returns CDR1 SGHDN and CDR2 FVKESK. The CDR3 runs 17 residues. The DNA of the CDR3 is TGTGCCAGCAGCCAAGCGCGGACGGATGAGGGGTCAGATACGCAGTATTTT. Residues: CASSQARTDEGSDTQYF.

The table lists this clonotype with a few counts. The J gene is TRBJ1-3, the V gene TRBV4-1, with D unresolved. The CDR3 spans 15 residues. V lost 2 bases, J lost 4 bases, and 12 bases lay in between. Germline V gene lookup returns CDR1 MGHRA and CDR2 YSYEKL. In nucleotides, the CDR3 is TGCGCCAGCAGCCAATTGAGCTTGTCGGGAAACACCATATATTTT. It yields the protein CASSQLSLSGNTIYF.

In this sample, this clonotype turned up many times. The V call is TRBV7-9, the J call TRBJ2-7; D is unclear. The CDR3 has 15 residues. Per the germline V gene, CDR1 is SEHNR and CDR2 is FQNEAQ (reference sequence). Trimming shortened V by 1 base and J by 6 bases, and 16 bases separated the two germline ends. CDR3 in DNA: TGTGCCAGCAGCTTAGTTGGCGGCTCAAGAAGCGAGCAGTACTTC. This codes for CASSLVGGSRSEQYF.